These 8 T cell receptor beta chains originate from one sample sequenced in a study of tissue T cells after allogeneic stem cell transplantation (dated by TCRdb to between 2021 and 2023). Library preparation used the immunoSEQ multiplex PCR assay. Drawn from immuneACCESS, this table holds only the in-frame rearrangements with V and J called that TCRdb kept. Clones are partly lost; checked studies trace under half to an unresolved V gene and leave the rest unexplained. The sample data list about 22,000 clones, and 55% to 75% of these were observed just once. The ten largest clones add up to 0.65% to 0.75% of the sample. The sequencing input was spleen. These receptors all come from a female BALB/c mouse in good health. The MHC haplotype for this mouse line is H2-d.

Comments on this clone: The gene symbols are mouse symbols. The read terminates 1 residue before the CDR3 end, so the remaining end is supplied by the germline J gene. V is TRBV13-2 and J is TRBJ2-4; 9 bases match TRBD2. This CDR3 comprises 16 residues. V trimming: 2 bases; J trimming: 0 bases; junction bases outside the gene matches: 4. Germline CDR1 and CDR2: NNHNN and SYGAGS (reference sequence). CDR3 bases read: TGTGCCAGCGGTGAAGACTGGGGGCTTAGTCAAAACACCTTGTAC. This codes for CASGEDWGLSQNTLY. The full CDR3 is CASGEDWGLSQNTLYF.

As concerns this clone: Gene and germline names: mouse. The read terminates 1 residue ahead of where the CDR3 ends, so the germline J gene completes it. This chain links TRBV29 with TRBJ2-1; maybe TRBD1 (5 bases). The CDR3 covers 14 residues. Germline V gene lookup returns CDR1 MSHET and CDR2 SYDVDS. V gave up 2 bases and J gave up 1 base, with 6 bases separating them. CDR3 protein: CASSLEGNYAEQFF. Incomplete CDR3 DNA: TGTGCTAGCAGTTTAGAGGGGAACTATGCTGAGCAGTTC.

This clone was observed a single time. Mouse names are used for the genes. The read halts 1 residue ahead of the CDR3 end, with the missing end drawn from the germline J gene. This sequence joins TRBV20 and TRBJ1-2, with 7 bases aligning to TRBD1. V was clipped by 3 bases and J by 6 bases; unmatched bases: 1. Germline lookup yields CDR1 GFQATS and CDR2 STVNSAI. The length of the CDR3 is 11 residues. CDR3: CGASQGADYTF. The sequenced CDR3 bases are TGTGGTGCTAGCCAGGGGGCCGACTACACC.

Concerning this clone itself: The gene symbols are mouse symbols. The read terminates 1 residue before the CDR3 end, so the remaining end is supplied by the germline J gene. The chain uses TRBV5 and TRBJ1-1; D is undetermined. CDR3 size: 14 residues. The germline CDR1 and CDR2 sequences are LGHNA and YNLKQL (reference sequence). Trimming cost V 0 bases and J 0 bases, with 5 bases left between them. Incomplete CDR3 DNA: TGTGCCAGCAGCCAAGAAGGGACAAACACAGAAGTCTTC. It specifies CASSQEGTNTEVF. The entire CDR3 protein reads CASSQEGTNTEVFF.

In the case of this clone: The genes and germline here are from mouse. Read coverage stops 1 residue before the CDR3 terminus; the germline J gene supplies the remainder. This chain connects TRBV13-2 to TRBJ2-5, with D maybe TRBD2 (5 bases). Germline V gene lookup returns CDR1 NNHNN and CDR2 SYGAGS (reference sequence). The CDR3 is 12 amino acids. The V and J ends lost 0 bases and 6 bases respectively, with 5 bases between them. The CDR3 is CASGDAGDTQYF. Incomplete CDR3 DNA: TGTGCCAGCGGTGATGCTGGGGACACCCAGTAC.

A note on this clone: All gene names here are mouse names. The CDR3 is cut off 1 residue early in the read; its end comes from the germline J gene. V is TRBV13-2 and J is TRBJ2-2; D remains ambiguous. Germline loops: CDR1 NNHNN, CDR2 SYGAGS (reference sequence). Trimming stripped 0 bases from V and 0 bases from J, with 9 bases between. The CDR3 spans 16 residues. The CDR3 here is CASGDALAANTGQLYF. The DNA read from the CDR3 is TGTGCCAGCGGTGATGCCCTGGCTGCAAACACCGGGCAGCTCTAC.

A remark on this clone: Gene names denote mouse genes. CDR3: CAWSHSQDTQYF. The CDR3 DNA, read in part, is TGTGCCTGGAGTCACAGTCAAGACACCCAGTAC. V usage is TRBV31 and J usage is TRBJ2-5; no clear D gene. The sequenced fragment ends 1 residue before the CDR3 boundary, so the rest is inferred from the germline J gene. Trimming took 1 base from V and 3 from J, leaving 5 bases between them. The V gene's germline CDR1 is GKSSPN and CDR2 SITVG. There are 12 residues in the CDR3.

As to this clone: Mouse gene names apply. The CDR3 end is not reached by the read, which stops 1 residue before it; the germline J gene fills it in. V and J are TRBV1 and TRBJ2-4; D gene uncertain. Trimming left V 0 bases short and J 0 bases short, with 10 bases between. The CDR3 sequence is 16 residues long. The germline CDR1 and CDR2 sequences are NSQYPW and LRSPGD (reference sequence). The CDR3 reads CTCSADHLASQNTLYF. CDR3 DNA (partial): TGCACCTGCAGTGCAGATCACCTGGCTAGTCAAAACACCTTGTAC.